This TCR beta chain is from a study of T cells in Graves' hyperthyroidism and ophthalmopathy. When ophthalmopathy did not progress within 18 months, Graves' hyperthyroidism was considered stable. Not enrolled were patients with uncontrolled infection, other autoimmune disease, pregnancy or lactation. Germline values: CDR1 SEHNR, CDR2 FQNEAQ (reference sequence). V lost 5 bases, J lost 10 bases, and 8 bases stayed unmatched. The CDR3 has 15 amino acids. Template material for amplifying TCR beta CDR3 regions consisted of RNA transcripts. The HTBI primer set served for first-round RT-PCR of the TCR CDR3. A single record per CDR3 protein comes from TCRdb applying MiXCR to the multiplex PCR reads. The top ten hold nearly 8.5% of the sample, which has some 510,000 distinct CDR3 sequences, roughly 46% seen once. This clonotype was counted between two and nine times. The antigen is not known. Study findings and constraints: Also found in blood were most expanded thyroid clonotypes above 0.001.

V usage is TRBV7-9 and J usage is TRBJ1-6; 10 bases map to TRBD1. The sequence was collected from a woman between 18 and 30 years old with Graves' hyperthyroidism. Input material: peripheral blood or thyroid tissue (not recorded which). The CDR3 loop reads CASSQEDRGRSPLHF. CDR3 DNA sequence: TGTGCCAGCAGCCAAGAAGACAGGGGGCGATCACCCCTCCACTTT.